This TCR beta chain was recovered during a study of cytomegalovirus exposure and HLA in healthy donors. CDR3 length: 16 amino acids. Germline V CDR1 and CDR2: SGHRS, YFSETQ. V lost 4 bases and J lost 0, with 13 bases in between. The PCR ran on 60 Vbeta and 13 Jbeta primers. Assay used: immunoSEQ multiplex PCR; TCRdb lists only in-frame clones, some missing. This table holds approximately 180,000 clones, approximately 82% found once. Sequences were obtained from PBMCs. The V and J genes are TRBV5-1 and TRBJ2-2, with D possibly matching TRBD1 (6 bases). This receptor was identified in a woman in her twenties or thirties in good health and CMV-seronegative. For the CDR3, the DNA is TGCGCCAGCAGCGGTTGGACAGACCCGAACACCGGGGAGCTGTTTTTT. Translated: CASSGWTDPNTGELFF. Based on the CDR3 plus reference TRBV5-1 and TRBJ2-2, the full variable domain is KAGVTQTPRYLIKTRGQQVTLSCSPISGHRSVSWYQQTPGQGLQFLFEYFSETQRNKGNFPGRFSGRQFSNSRSEMNVSTLELGDSALYLCASSGWTDPNTGELFFGEGSRLTVL.